This TCR beta chain was sequenced for a study of chemoradiotherapy in HPV16-positive cancers. Germline V CDR1 and CDR2: SGHRS, YFSETQ. The CDR3 length is 12 residues. V was trimmed by 4 bases and J by 4 bases, leaving 9 bases between them. Generated by immunoSEQ multiplex PCR, the TCRdb table keeps only in-frame clones and is missing some. The sample has roughly 15,000 clones, 65% to 80% seen once; the top ten hold approximately 10%. Sampling was carried out from a patient who underwent chemoradiotherapy. This chain uses TRBV5-1 with TRBJ2-7; D is undetermined. The receptor was derived from a human donor with HPV-associated anogenital cancer. The CDR3 here is CASSLNKYEQYF. The CDR3 DNA reads TGCGCCAGCAGCCTCAACAAGTACGAGCAGTACTTC.